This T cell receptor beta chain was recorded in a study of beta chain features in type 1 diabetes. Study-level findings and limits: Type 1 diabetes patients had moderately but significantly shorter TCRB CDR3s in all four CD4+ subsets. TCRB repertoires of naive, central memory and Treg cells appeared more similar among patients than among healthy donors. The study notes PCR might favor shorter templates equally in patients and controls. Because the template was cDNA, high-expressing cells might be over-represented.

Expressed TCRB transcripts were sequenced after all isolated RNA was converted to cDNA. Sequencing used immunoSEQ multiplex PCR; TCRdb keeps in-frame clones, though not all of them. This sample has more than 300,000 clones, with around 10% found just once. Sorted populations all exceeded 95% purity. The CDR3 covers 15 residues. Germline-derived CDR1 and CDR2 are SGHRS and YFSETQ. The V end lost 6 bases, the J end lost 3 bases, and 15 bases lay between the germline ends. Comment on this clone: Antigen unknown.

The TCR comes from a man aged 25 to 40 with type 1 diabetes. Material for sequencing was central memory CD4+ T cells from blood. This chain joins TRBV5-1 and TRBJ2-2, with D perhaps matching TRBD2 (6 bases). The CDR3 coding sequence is TGCGCCAGCAACCCGCGGGAATACCACACCGGGGAGCTGTTTTTT. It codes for CASNPREYHTGELFF.